This T cell receptor (beta chain) was retrieved from a study of regulatory T cells in long-lasting Graves disease. Note on this clonotype: Its cognate antigen is unknown.

Study results and caveats: Favored usage of TRBV28, TRBJ1-2 and TRBJ2-5 was recorded in persistent disease. Possibly, accuracy suffered from the small sample size. Thyroid tissue was not sampled; only peripheral blood was.

V was shortened by 4 bases and J by 3 bases, with 12 bases between the two germline ends. The CDR3 totals 14 residues. Germline V gene lookup returns CDR1 SGDLS and CDR2 YYNGEE. Libraries of TCR beta came from iRepertoire HTBI primers plus Arm-PCR of CDR3 regions. TCRdb independently ran MiXCR on the multiplex PCR reads; one entry per CDR3 protein. Here the sample spans 450,000 to 650,000 distinct CDR3 sequences, roughly 15% being singletons. Time point given: newly diagnosed GD, antithyroid drugs for less than 3 months. Generation of the TCR library employed RNA extracted from PBMCs. These data were likewise used in another study, on T cells in Graves' hyperthyroidism and ophthalmopathy. Per that paper: The TCR CDR3 was amplified in a first-round RT-PCR using the HTBI primer set.

The TCR was taken from a woman between 40 and 65 years old with Graves disease. The sample consisted of peripheral blood mononuclear cells (PBMCs), taken at new diagnosis, from a patient treated with antithyroid drugs. The gene calls are TRBV9 and TRBJ2-3, with a tentative D call TRBD2 (5 bases). CDR3 DNA sequence: TGTGCCAGCAGCATGACGAGGGCGACAGATACGCAGTATTTT. Amino acid sequence: CASSMTRATDTQYF. The complete variable domain, with remaining parts taken from reference TRBV9 and TRBJ2-3, reads DSGVTQTPKHLITATGQRVTLRCSPRSGDLSVYWYQQSLDQGLQFLIQYYNGEERAKGNILERFSAQQFPDLHSELNLSSLELGDSALYFCASSMTRATDTQYFGPGTRLTVL.